Following are 15 T cell receptor beta chains from one sample sequenced in a study of cytomegalovirus exposure and HLA in healthy donors. Primers: 60 Vbeta forward and 13 Jbeta reverse. Clones were read by immunoSEQ multiplex PCR, and TCRdb kept only the in-frame ones, dropping some. The table records 120,000 to 150,000 clones, roughly 80% of them present only once. Sequenced input: PBMCs. The source is a middle-aged woman in good health and CMV-seropositive.

This clone has just a few counts. V gene TRBV28 combines with J gene TRBJ2-1; TRBD2 aligns across 12 bases. Germline CDR1 and CDR2: MDHEN and SYDVKM. This CDR3 is built from 15 residues. Trimming removed 6 bases from V and 7 bases from J; junction bases left unmatched: 7. The CDR3 region has the DNA TGTGCCAGCAGCCGCGGACTAGCGGGGCTTAATGAGCAGTTCTTC. The encoded protein is CASSRGLAGLNEQFF.

This chain uses TRBV11-3 with TRBJ2-3; 8 nucleotides line up with TRBD2. Germline loops: CDR1 SGHNT, CDR2 YENEEA. Germline trimming cut 4 bases from V and 3 bases from J; bases unmatched to any gene: 9. CDR3 length: 16 residues. CDR3 DNA sequence: TGTGCCAGCAGCTCATCTCGGGAGGGGGAGACAGATACGCAGTATTTT. This sequence encodes CASSSSREGETDTQYF.

The CDR3 DNA reads as TGTGCTAGTGGTCCTACTAGCGGCAGCTCCTACAATGAGCAGTTCTTC. Translation gives CASGPTSGSSYNEQFF. The chain uses TRBV12-5 and TRBJ2-1, with TRBD2 identical over 8 bases. V gave up 5 bases and J gave up 0 bases; unmatched junction bases: 6. The CDR3 runs 16 residues. The germline gives CDR1 LGHNT, CDR2 FRNRAP.

CDR3 in amino acids: CASSQGSGTSSYEQYF. The CDR3 bases are TGCGCCAGCAGCCAAGGTTCAGGAACAAGCTCCTACGAGCAGTACTTC. This chain links TRBV4-1 with TRBJ2-7; D not resolved. The germline V and J ends were trimmed by 1 base and 0 bases, with 13 bases remaining between them. The CDR3 loop spans 16 amino acids. Per germline, CDR1 MGHRA and CDR2 YSYEKL.

The chain uses TRBV6-6 and TRBJ1-3; D gene uncertain. V shed 2 bases and J shed 1 base, with 3 bases lying between them. In germline, CDR1 is MNHNY, CDR2 SVGAGI (reference sequence). The CDR3 is made up of 13 amino acids. In DNA, the CDR3 is TGTGCCAGCAGTTACCTTTCTGGAAACACCATATATTTT. Its translation: CASSYLSGNTIYF.

The chain is built from TRBV27 and TRBJ2-7; 7 bases are shared with TRBD1. Germline CDR1 is MNHEY and CDR2 is SMNVEV (reference sequence). CDR3 length equals 15 residues. V was clipped by 5 bases and J by 3 bases; unmatched bases: 10. CDR3 sequence reads: CASSLAGQVNYEQYF. The DNA for the CDR3 is TGTGCCAGCAGTCTTGCAGGACAGGTCAACTACGAGCAGTACTTC.

V is TRBV14 and J is TRBJ1-1; D unclear. Per the germline V gene, CDR1 is SGHDN and CDR2 is FVKESK. V lost 4 bases, J lost 4 bases, and 10 bases lay in between. This CDR3 has 13 residues. This CDR3 is CASSPDGVTEAFF. In nucleotides, the CDR3 is TGTGCCAGCAGCCCCGACGGGGTCACTGAAGCTTTCTTT.

The rearrangement links TRBV7-6 to TRBJ1-1; D gene ambiguous. The CDR3 is 11 residues long. V was cut by 4 bases and J by 4 bases, with 4 bases left in between. The germline gives CDR1 SGHVS, CDR2 FNYEAQ. The CDR3: CASSSSTEAFF. The CDR3 coding sequence is TGTGCCAGCAGCTCCTCCACTGAAGCTTTCTTT.

This chain joins TRBV2 and TRBJ1-4; TRBD1 might be the D (5 bases). CDR1 and CDR2 (germline): SNHLY, FYNNEI. The CDR3 loop spans 14 amino acids. The germline V and J ends were trimmed by 8 bases and 2 bases, with 12 bases remaining between them. The CDR3 sequence is CASGAGGTNEKLFF. The CDR3 nucleotides read TGTGCCAGCGGGGCTGGTGGGACTAATGAAAAACTGTTTTTT.

The chain recombines TRBV19 with TRBJ2-1, with D possibly TRBD2 on 6 matching bases. V lost 4 bases to trimming and J lost 1 base, with 11 bases between them. Germline CDR1 and CDR2: LNHDA and SQIVND (reference sequence). CDR3 length equals 15 residues. The CDR3 reads CASSNLGLSYNEQFF. For the CDR3, the DNA is TGTGCCAGTAGTAACTTAGGACTATCCTACAATGAGCAGTTCTTC.

The genes are TRBV30 and TRBJ1-1; a weak D match, TRBD1 (5 bases). This CDR3 spans 12 amino acids. CDR1 is GTSNPN, CDR2 SVGIG, per germline (reference sequence). Trimming cost V 1 base and J 4 bases, with 7 bases left between them. Written as DNA, the CDR3 is TGTGCCTGGAGTGCACAGGTCACTGAAGCTTTCTTT. It is translated as CAWSAQVTEAFF.

Notes on this clone: Sequence at one end of the junction differs from germline and may be a read error. The chain is built from TRBV7-9 and TRBJ1-2; TRBD1 might be the D (6 bases). The CDR3 sequence is 18 residues long. Germline V gives CDR1 SEHNR, CDR2 FQNEAQ (reference sequence). The CDR3: CSSSVTAGEAAANYGYTF. The DNA for the CDR3 is TGTTCCAGCAGCGTCACAGCAGGGGAAGCGGCCGCAAACTATGGCTACACCTTC.

CDR3 region: CASSVTGQYNSPLHF. In nucleotides, the CDR3 is TGTGCCAGCAGCGTAACGGGACAGTATAATTCACCCCTCCACTTT. The V gene is TRBV9, the J gene TRBJ1-6, with 7 bases aligning to TRBD1. The CDR3 runs to 15 residues. Germline V lookup: CDR1 SGDLS, CDR2 YYNGEE. V dropped 1 base and J dropped 4; count of bases not matched to a gene: 2.

The chain has TRBV6-6 and TRBJ1-6, with 8 bases identical to TRBD1. This CDR3 region has 14 residues. With V trimmed by 8 bases and J by 5 bases, 5 bases remained unmatched. Looked up from germline, CDR1 is MNHNY and CDR2 is SVGAGI (reference sequence). The CDR3 nucleotides read TGTGCCAGCGCCCCGGGACAGGATAATTCACCCCTCCACTTT. Its protein product is CASAPGQDNSPLHF.

This chain connects TRBV4-2 to TRBJ2-1, with TRBD2 matching 13 bases. Germline V CDR1 and CDR2: LGHNA, YNFKEQ. Unmatched junction bases numbered 9, after V lost 1 base and J lost 0 bases. The CDR3 consists of 20 residues. The CDR3 region has the DNA TGTGCCAGCAGCCAAGTTACCGGACTAGCGGGGGACAGCTCCTACAATGAGCAGTTCTTC. Translation: CASSQVTGLAGDSSYNEQFF.